Listed below are T cell receptor beta chains from one sample, sequenced in a study of control samples from healthy donors and cancer patients. Profiled with immunoSEQ multiplex PCR; TCRdb holds only in-frame clones, not every one. The profile shows fewer than 200,000 clones, just under 95% of them singletons. Sequencing was done on a sample of blood. These TCRs come from a woman aged 55-70 years in good health. Each CDR3 is given with its conserved first and last residue. D genes are given only for firm matches. A clone size is listed for some rows: how often the clone was seen (once, few, many), or a class if it is expanded.

size	V	J	D	DNA	CDR3
NA	TRBV6-2/TRBV6-3	TRBJ1-5	NA	TGTGCCAGCAGTTACAACACGATGGGGGATCAGCCCCAGCATTTT	CASSYNTMGDQPQHF
NA	TRBV6-4	TRBJ1-5	TRBD1	TGTGCCAGCAGTGAGACAGGGGACCAGCCCCAGCATTTT	CASSETGDQPQHF
NA	TRBV19	TRBJ1-4	TRBD1	TGTGCCAGTAGACCGACAGGGGGCTCAGGGAAACTGTTTTTT	CASRPTGGSGKLFF
NA	TRBV5-8	TRBJ2-5	NA	TGTGCCAGCCCCTCGATGCGGCCTACGTACCAAGAGACCCAGTACTTC	CASPSMRPTYQETQYF
once	TRBV20-1	TRBJ2-1	TRBD2	TGCAGTGCTGGTGGCAGGACTAGCGGGGGGGATAACAATGAGCAGTTCTTC	CSAGGRTSGGDNNEQFF
NA	TRBV4-2	TRBJ2-7	NA	TGTGCCAGCAGCCAAGATACTGCCTCCTACGAGCAGTACTTC	CASSQDTASYEQYF
NA	TRBV5-1	TRBJ2-5	NA	TGCGCCAGCAGCTCGGACAGGGAGGGAGAGACCCAGTACTTC	CASSSDREGETQYF
NA	TRBV28	TRBJ2-7	NA	TGTGCCAGCAGTTTGGCGGGGTCCTCCTACGAGCAGTACTTC	CASSLAGSSYEQYF
few	TRBV7-8	TRBJ2-5	NA	TGTGCCAGCAGCCAAGGGGTCCGGGAGACCCAGTACTTC	CASSQGVRETQYF
NA	TRBV4-3	TRBJ2-3	TRBD1	TGCGCCAGCAGCGAAGGGGACAGGGGTACAGATACGCAGTATTTT	CASSEGDRGTDTQYF
NA	TRBV7-2	TRBJ2-5	TRBD2	TGTGCCAGCAGCTCCCCAATTTTGAGAGCGGGGGGGCCTGGTGAGACCCAGTACTTC	CASSSPILRAGGPGETQYF
few	TRBV5-1	TRBJ1-4	NA	TGCGCCAGCAGCCCTCAACAACCAACTAATGAAAAACTGTTTTTT	CASSPQQPTNEKLFF
NA	TRBV7-9	TRBJ2-3	TRBD1	TGTGCCAGCAGCGCCTGGACAGGGGGCGTTATCCCGTTGGATACGCAGTATTTT	CASSAWTGGVIPLDTQYF
NA	TRBV18	TRBJ1-6	NA	TGTGCCAGCTCAAAAGAGGGAGGCTATAATTCACCCCTCCACTTT	CASSKEGGYNSPLHF
NA	TRBV3-1/TRBV3-2	TRBJ1-2	TRBD1	TGTGCCAGCAGCCACATGGGACAGTCCTATGGCTACACCTTC	CASSHMGQSYGYTF
NA	TRBV11-2	TRBJ1-2	TRBD1	TGTGCCAGCAGCTTAGAATGGCCGGGACAGGAACCCAATCTTGACACCTTC	CASSLEWPGQEPNLDTF
NA	TRBV7-2	TRBJ1-6	NA	TGTGCCAGCAGCTTAGACAGGGCCAGGTCACCCCTCCACTTT	CASSLDRARSPLHF
NA	TRBV29-1	TRBJ1-2	TRBD1	TGCAGCGTTTGGACAGGGGATGGCTACACCTTC	CSVWTGDGYTF
NA	TRBV27	TRBJ1-2	NA	TGTGCCAGCAGCGCATCGGGGATCTATGGCTACACCTTC	CASSASGIYGYTF
NA	TRBV6-5	TRBJ1-5	NA	TGTGCCAGCAGGATACAGCCGGGTCAGCCCCAGCATTTT	CASRIQPGQPQHF
NA	TRBV12-3/TRBV12-4	TRBJ1-2	TRBD1	TGTGCCAGCAGCCGAGACAGGGGTGATGGCTACACCTTC	CASSRDRGDGYTF
NA	TRBV27	TRBJ2-1	TRBD2	TGTGCCAGCAGTTTAAGGACTAGCGGGGGGGCCAATGAGCAGTTCTTC	CASSLRTSGGANEQFF
NA	TRBV29-1	TRBJ1-1	NA	TGCAGCGTTGATCGGGGTTCTGAAGCTTTCTTT	CSVDRGSEAFF